This TCR beta chain was found in a study of siplizumab effects on memory and regulatory T cells. V lost 5 bases and J 3 bases, leaving 14 bases between the germline ends. CDR3 length equals 14 residues. Per the germline V gene, CDR1 is SEHNR and CDR2 is FQNEAQ (reference sequence). Study conclusions and caveats: Proliferating Tregs taken from siplizumab cultures were not shown to have a confirmed suppressive function. Greater diversity than memory cells seemed evident in naive T cells, which also appeared to be major alloresponse contributors. Tracing alloreactive clones into unstimulated subsets worked for only a minor fraction of them.

On this clone: As yet, its antigen is unknown. In this CDR3 the conserved last residue, phenylalanine or tryptophan, is missing, so a read error is likely.

TCR templates, roughly 10^5 per sample, were assayed. Data came from immunoSEQ multiplex PCR; TCRdb stores just in-frame clones and leaves some out. The data contain 60,000 or so clones, more than 80% of them singletons. Sequencing was done on a sample of CD8+ T cells sorted from blood. The J gene is TRBJ2-7, the V gene TRBV7-9; D gene uncertain. The origin of this receptor is a human donor in good health. The CDR3 loop reads CASSVERQHYEQYL. The CDR3 DNA sequence: TGTGCCAGCAGCGTCGAGAGGCAGCACTACGAGCAGTACCTC.